This T cell receptor (beta chain) comes out of a study of blood T cell repertoires in COVID-19. Looking at the study overall: The study drew acute and convalescent COVID-19 samples from the United States, Italy and Spain. Nucleic acid was either cDNA or gDNA, and it came from T cells, B-cell-depleted T cells, or PBMCs.

Original processing methods: Reference gene primers were amplified, and this amplification served to estimate nucleated cell counts. Measured with immunoSEQ multiplex PCR; TCRdb has only the in-frame clones, and not every one. From that table come the V and J calls and clone size; the DNA was used to work out D and trimming. This sample has more than 100,000 clones, with roughly 90% found just once. Germline V gene lookup returns CDR1 SGDLS and CDR2 YYNGEE. The V gene lost 4 bases and the J gene lost 1 base, with 14 bases spanning the gap. This CDR3 is 15 amino acids long. This clone has a single count.

The sequence derives from a woman aged 55 to 70 with acute or convalescent COVID-19. V gene TRBV9 combines with J gene TRBJ1-1; D gene unclear. The sequencing sample was made of peripheral blood. The CDR3 coding sequence is TGTGCCAGCAGCCCCCAGGCCCAGCAGAACACTGAAGCTTTCTTT. Protein sequence: CASSPQAQQNTEAFF.